The rows below give T cell receptor beta chains drawn from one sample of a study of T-cell reconstitution after alpha-beta-depleted transplantation in children. TCRdb re-analysed the PCR reads in MiXCR, keeping a single row per CDR3 protein. The data hold fewer than 130,000 distinct CDR3 sequences, with over 9% observed a single time. Here the sequenced sample was PBMCs from the stem cell graft donor, taken from the stem cell graft. The receptors derive from a human donor who donated a stem cell graft to a child with acute lymphoblastic leukemia. The CDR3 runs from the conserved cysteine through the conserved F or W. A D gene is named only where the DNA matches it firmly. Clone size is given for some rows only: seen once, a few or many times, or a class if the clone is expanded.

J | size | V | D | DNA | CDR3
TRBJ1-5 | NA | TRBV5-6 | NA | TGTGCCAGCACCATCGGCAATCAGCCCCAGCATTTT | CASTIGNQPQHF
TRBJ1-2 | many | TRBV5-1 | NA | TGCGCCAGCAGCGCAGGAGGATCTAACTATGGCTACACCTTC | CASSAGGSNYGYTF
TRBJ2-7 | many | TRBV28 | TRBD2 | TGTGCCAGCAGTTCATCATATCGATCAGCGGGGGAGCAGTACTTC | CASSSSYRSAGEQYF
TRBJ2-5 | many | TRBV12-3/TRBV12-4 | NA | TGTGCCAGCAGCCGGAACCGGCAGGAGACCCAGTACTTC | CASSRNRQETQYF
TRBJ2-7 | NA | TRBV5-8 | TRBD2 | TGTGCCGACAAGGGACTAGCGGGAACCTACGAGCAGTACTTC | CADKGLAGTYEQYF
TRBJ2-7 | many | TRBV7-9 | NA | TGTGCCAGCAGCTTAGTATCGGGGGACGAGCAGTACTTC | CASSLVSGDEQYF
TRBJ1-1 | many | TRBV12-3/TRBV12-4 | NA | TGTGCCAGCAGTTTAAAGGGGCGTACTGAAGCTTTCTTT | CASSLKGRTEAFF
TRBJ1-1 | NA | TRBV19 | NA | TGTGCCAGTAGGATGCGGGGATGGGCTGAAGCTTTCTTT | CASRMRGWAEAFF
TRBJ1-2 | many | TRBV5-5 | NA | TGTGCCAGCAGTTCGGGCCCCATTAAAGAGGGCTACACCTTC | CASSSGPIKEGYTF
TRBJ1-4 | many | TRBV20-1 | NA | TGCAGTGCTAGAGATTTCGGGGGACGAGCGGAAAAACTGTTTTTT | CSARDFGGRAEKLFF
TRBJ2-7 | once | TRBV4-2 | NA | TGTGCCAGCAGCCAAGACGGGGAACCCCTCTACGACCAGTACTTC | CASSQDGEPLYDQYF
TRBJ2-7 | many | TRBV20-1 | TRBD2 | TGCAGTGCTACGACTAGCGGGGACGAGCAGTACTTC | CSATTSGDEQYF
TRBJ2-2 | many | TRBV19 | NA | TGTGCCAGTATCCCTTCCGGGTGGGGGGCCTTGAACACCGGGGAGCTGTTTTTT | CASIPSGWGALNTGELFF
TRBJ1-5 | many | TRBV7-9 | NA | TGTGCCAGCAGCAACAGGTATCAGCCCCAGCATTTT | CASSNRYQPQHF
TRBJ2-5 | many | TRBV15 | NA | TGTGCCACCAGCAGAGGTACCCAAGAGACCCAGTACTTC | CATSRGTQETQYF
TRBJ1-6 | many | TRBV5-1 | NA | TGCGCCAGCAGCTTGGCCGGCGGGGGGGTTTCACCCCTCCACTTT | CASSLAGGGVSPLHF
TRBJ2-5 | many | TRBV7-2 | TRBD2 | TGTGCCAGCAGCTTAGAGACTAGCGGGGGTGGAGAGACCCAGTACTTC | CASSLETSGGGETQYF
TRBJ1-3 | many | TRBV4-1 | TRBD1 | TGCGCCAGCAGCCCTTACCGGGACAGGGGCCCAACTAGCTCTGGAAACACCATATATTTT | CASSPYRDRGPTSSGNTIYF
TRBJ1-1 | many | TRBV5-6 | TRBD1 | TGTGCCAGCAGTCTTCGCGGGGGACAGTATTACACTGAAGCTTTCTTT | CASSLRGGQYYTEAFF
TRBJ2-5 | NA | TRBV9 | NA | TGTGCCAGCAGCGTGTCTGCGGATCGCGAGACCCAGTACTTC | CASSVSADRETQYF
TRBJ2-7 | many | TRBV28 | NA | TGTGCCTACTTGAGGCCGCCGAGGAGAGGATACGCCTACGAGCAGTACTTC | CAYLRPPRRGYAYEQYF
TRBJ2-1 | many | TRBV29-1 | TRBD2 | TGCAGCGTTTTCCAACAAACCGGGACTAGCGGGTTTCGCTCCTACAATGAGCAGTTCTTC | CSVFQQTGTSGFRSYNEQFF
TRBJ1-5 | few | TRBV7-9 | NA | TGTGCCAGCAGCTTAGTTGGGGTTGGTCAGCCCCAGCATTTT | CASSLVGVGQPQHF
TRBJ2-1 | many | TRBV7-9 | TRBD2 | TGTGCCAGCAGTATACTAGCGGGAGGTAATGAGCAGTTCTTC | CASSILAGGNEQFF
TRBJ2-7 | many | TRBV29-1 | NA | TGCAGCGTTGATAAGACTCCTCAACTTCGAGGGAACGAGCAGTACTTC | CSVDKTPQLRGNEQYF
TRBJ2-7 | many | TRBV29-1 | NA | TGCAGCGCCCGGACTGCCACCTACGAGCAGTACTTC | CSARTATYEQYF
TRBJ2-7 | NA | TRBV6-5 | TRBD1 | TGTGCCAGCAGTTCGACAGGGGGCGATTCCTACGAGCAGTACTTC | CASSSTGGDSYEQYF
TRBJ2-1 | many | TRBV5-1 | TRBD2 | TGCGCCAGCAGCCCGGGACTAGCGGGCTCAAATGAGCAGTTCTTC | CASSPGLAGSNEQFF
TRBJ1-5 | many | TRBV6-2/TRBV6-3 | NA | TGTGCCAGCAATTTACGCGGGGGCGCGGATCAGCCCCAGCATTTT | CASNLRGGADQPQHF
TRBJ2-7 | many | TRBV6-1 | TRBD2 | TGTGCCAGCAGGGGGAGGACTAGCGGCACCTACGAGCAGTACTTC | CASRGRTSGTYEQYF
TRBJ1-4 | many | TRBV7-6 | NA | TGTGCCAGCAGCCTCAGCACAACTAATGAAAAACTGTTTTTT | CASSLSTTNEKLFF
TRBJ2-7 | few | TRBV29-1 | NA | TGCAGCGTTGCCCCAGGCCGGGACGAGCAGTACTTC | CSVAPGRDEQYF